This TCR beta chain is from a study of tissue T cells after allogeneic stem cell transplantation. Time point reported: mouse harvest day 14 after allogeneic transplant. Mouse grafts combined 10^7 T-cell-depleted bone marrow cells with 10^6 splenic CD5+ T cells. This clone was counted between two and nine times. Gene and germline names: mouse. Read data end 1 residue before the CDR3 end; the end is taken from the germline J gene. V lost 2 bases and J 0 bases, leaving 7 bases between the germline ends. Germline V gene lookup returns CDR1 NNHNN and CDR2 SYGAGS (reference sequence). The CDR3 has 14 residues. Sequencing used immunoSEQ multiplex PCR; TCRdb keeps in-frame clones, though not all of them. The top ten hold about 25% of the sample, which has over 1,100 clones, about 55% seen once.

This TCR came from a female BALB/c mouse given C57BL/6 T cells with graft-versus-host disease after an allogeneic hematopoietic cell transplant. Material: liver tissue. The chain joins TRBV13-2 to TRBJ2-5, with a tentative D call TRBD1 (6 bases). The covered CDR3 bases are TGTGCCAGCGGTGACAGGGGTAACCAAGACACCCAGTAC. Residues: CASGDRGNQDTQY. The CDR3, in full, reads CASGDRGNQDTQYF.